The 21 T cell receptor beta chains below were found in one sample sequenced in a study of T cells after yellow fever vaccination (dated by TCRdb to the late 2010s). This specimen's treatment or condition label, per the study, means: live attenuated yellow fever vaccine strain. Library generation was performed with 5' RACE. Sequenced using an Illumina HiSeq 2500. The raw public data were reprocessed by TCRdb itself: fastp quality trimming at Q25, MiXCR clonotype calling, in-frame beta chains only. Every CDR3 protein is listed once, alongside the most common genes and DNA of its rows. The sample table lists some 120,000 distinct CDR3 sequences, roughly 8.9% of them with a count of one. Less than 30% of the sample belongs to the ten largest clones. The specimen comprised CD8+ T cells sorted from PBMCs, sampled 45 days after the yellow fever booster vaccination. These receptors originate from a man in his thirties or forties who received the YFV17D yellow fever vaccine.

This clonotype was seen repeatedly, ten times or more. V gene TRBV7-8 combines with J gene TRBJ2-4; D not resolved. The CDR3 spans 18 residues. V shed 0 bases and J shed 0 bases, with 15 bases lying between them. Per germline, CDR1 SGHVS and CDR2 FQNEAQ. In nucleotides, the CDR3 is TGTGCCAGCAGCTTAGCGCCGGGCGACCTATTAGCCAAAAACATTCAGTACTTC. It yields the protein CASSLAPGDLLAKNIQYF.

This clonotype was observed at least ten times. The chain has TRBV7-9 and TRBJ2-1; no clear D. The length of the CDR3 is 11 residues. CDR1 and CDR2 (germline): SEHNR, FQNEAQ (reference sequence). V lost 4 bases, J lost 7 bases, and 5 bases lay in between. The CDR3 DNA is TGTGCCAGCAGCTCGAGGAATGAGCAGTTCTTC. This codes for CASSSRNEQFF.

This clonotype occurred a few times. The chain has TRBV13 and TRBJ2-4; no definite D call. Trimming removed 6 bases at V and 8 bases at J, with 17 bases between. The CDR3 consists of 14 residues. The germline gives CDR1 PRHDT, CDR2 FYEKMQ (reference sequence). The CDR3 sequence is CASSLGRLGDIQYF. The DNA for the CDR3 is TGTGCCAGCAGTTTGGGTCGTCTTGGGGACATTCAGTACTTC.

This clonotype was seen ten or more times. The chain employs TRBV27 and TRBJ2-3, with a weak D call TRBD2 (6 bases). The germline CDR1 and CDR2 sequences are MNHEY and SMNVEV (reference sequence). V gave up 7 bases and J gave up 5 bases, with 19 bases separating them. The CDR3 runs 15 residues. CDR3: CASKLAGEEGDTQYF. The CDR3 region has the DNA TGTGCCAGCAAGCTGGCGGGCGAGGAGGGAGATACGCAGTATTTT.

The sample holds many counts of this clonotype. The chain recombines TRBV9 with TRBJ2-2; D may be TRBD2 (6 bases). The CDR3 has 16 residues. Germline assignment: CDR1 SGDLS and CDR2 YYNGEE. V lost 3 bases, J lost 2 bases, and 14 bases lay in between. In nucleotides, the CDR3 is TGTGCCAGCAGCGCGAGCGGGTCCCCAAACACCGGGGAGCTGTTTTTT. Encoded protein: CASSASGSPNTGELFF.

This clonotype turned up a few times. V is TRBV7-2 and J is TRBJ2-3, with D perhaps matching TRBD2 (5 bases). Per germline, CDR1 SGHTA and CDR2 FQGNSA. V was trimmed by 5 bases and J by 2 bases, leaving 14 bases between them. This CDR3 region has 15 residues. The CDR3 DNA follows: TGTGCCAGCAGCCGGTGGCTAGCCTTCACAGATACGCAGTATTTT. It is translated as CASSRWLAFTDTQYF.

This clonotype was seen at least ten times. This chain uses TRBV27 with TRBJ2-3; 14 bases are a match to TRBD2. V was pared by 5 bases and J by 1 base, with 20 bases of the junction left unmatched. The length of the CDR3 is 22 residues. Germline CDR1 reads MNHEY; CDR2 reads SMNVEV (reference sequence). For the CDR3, the DNA is TGTGCCAGCAGTCTACCTACCGGGACTAGCGGGAGTGGGGATCATGGCACAGATACGCAGTATTTT. This translates into CASSLPTGTSGSGDHGTDTQYF.

This clonotype was found many times. CDR3 DNA: TGTGCCAGCAAGGCAGGGGGCTCGTATGGCTACACCTTC. Its translation is CASKAGGSYGYTF. This chain uses TRBV27 with TRBJ1-2, with 8 bases lining up with TRBD1. V gave up 7 bases and J gave up 5 bases; unmatched junction bases: 6. The length of the CDR3 is 13 residues. Germline CDR1 MNHEY, CDR2 SMNVEV (reference sequence).

This clonotype was observed many times. The chain combines TRBV12-3 or TRBV12-4 with TRBJ2-7; 8 positions match TRBD1. J lost 6 bases, V lost 5 bases, and 9 bases had no gene match. The CDR3 is made up of 14 amino acids. The DNA for the CDR3 is TGTGCCAGCAGTGAAAACAGGGGGTACGGCGAGCAGTACTTC. It yields the protein CASSENRGYGEQYF.

The chain joins TRBV5-1 to TRBJ1-1; TRBD1 agrees at 7 bases. V dropped 5 bases and J dropped 3; count of bases not matched to a gene: 7. In germline, CDR1 is SGHRS, CDR2 YFSETQ. The CDR3 loop spans 14 amino acids. The CDR3: CASRSGGLDTEAFF. The CDR3 region has the DNA TGCGCCAGCAGGTCAGGGGGATTAGACACTGAAGCTTTCTTT.

V gene TRBV10-2 combines with J gene TRBJ1-6, with D possibly matching TRBD1 (5 bases). Between the trimmed V and J ends, which lost 9 bases and 5 bases, there was a span of 14 bases. The CDR3 is made up of 14 amino acids. Per germline, CDR1 WSHSY and CDR2 SAAADI. The CDR3 bases are TGCGCCAGTCGAGAGGGGATAGATAATTCACCCCTCCACTTT. It specifies CASREGIDNSPLHF.

This rearrangement joins TRBV5-5 to TRBJ2-5; no clear D. The CDR3 spans 15 residues. In germline, CDR1 is SGHKS, CDR2 YYEKEE (reference sequence). The V and J ends lost 1 base and 0 bases respectively, with 10 bases between them. Here the CDR3 reads CASSLYYTDQETQYF. CDR3 coding DNA: TGTGCCAGCAGCTTGTATTACACCGACCAAGAGACCCAGTACTTC.

For this clonotype: No DNA is shown, since the ends of the CDR3 on it are uncertain; the CDR3 is the one TCRdb lists. J is TRBJ2-2 and V is TRBV6-1; TRBD1 is taken as the D call from the table, unchecked against the DNA. With termini counted, the CDR3 has 19 amino acids. Looked up from germline, CDR1 is MNHNS and CDR2 is SASEGT. This chain's CDR3 is CASLTPRTGGLYGPGSCFF.

In this sample, this clonotype turned up many times. CDR3 amino acids: CASSPPETYYGYTF. The CDR3 DNA reads as TGTGCCAGTAGCCCACCGGAGACATACTATGGCTACACCTTC. The chain joins TRBV19 to TRBJ1-2; D not certain. This CDR3 has 14 amino acids. The germline gives CDR1 LNHDA, CDR2 SQIVND (reference sequence). Between the trimmed V and J ends, which lost 6 bases and 3 bases, there was a span of 14 bases.

This sequence joins TRBV12-3 or TRBV12-4 and TRBJ2-4; D ambiguous. CDR3 size: 12 residues. V shed 1 base and J shed 11 bases, with 9 bases lying between them. CDR3 nucleotide sequence: TGTGCCAGCAGTTTAGATGACGGATTTCAGTACTTC. This gives the protein CASSLDDGFQYF.

This clonotype was recorded many times. The chain is built from TRBV5-1 and TRBJ1-2; D ambiguous. V shed 0 bases and J shed 2 bases, with 8 bases lying between them. Germline assignment: CDR1 SGHRS and CDR2 YFSETQ. CDR3 length equals 14 residues. CDR3 DNA sequence: TGCGCCAGCAGCTTGGTCGGACGGAACTATGGCTACACCTTC. Translated: CASSLVGRNYGYTF. The full variable domain, in which reference TRBV5-1 and TRBJ1-2 provide the parts outside the CDR3, is KAGVTQTPRYLIKTRGQQVTLSCSPISGHRSVSWYQQTPGQGLQFLFEYFSETQRNKGNFPGRFSGRQFSNSRSEMNVSTLELGDSALYLCASSLVGRNYGYTFGSGTRLTVV.

The chain couples TRBV9 to TRBJ1-2, with 7 bases that match TRBD1. Germline V gives CDR1 SGDLS, CDR2 YYNGEE. The CDR3 loop spans 16 amino acids. V was clipped by 0 bases and J by 4 bases; unmatched bases: 9. CDR3 nucleotides: TGTGCCAGCAGCGTAGACGGCAGGGGACAGTCCTATGGCTACACCTTC. Translated: CASSVDGRGQSYGYTF.

The chain links TRBV10-3 to TRBJ2-7; TRBD2 agrees at 7 bases. CDR1 and CDR2 (germline): ENHRY, SYGVKD. With 8 bases clipped from V and 2 bases from J, the junction kept 6 bases outside the gene matches. CDR3 length equals 13 residues. CDR3 sequence: CAIWAGAPYEQYF. The DNA of the CDR3 is TGTGCCATCTGGGCGGGAGCCCCCTACGAGCAGTACTTC.

The chain carries TRBV15 and TRBJ2-5, with 10 bases that match TRBD1. The CDR3 is made up of 15 amino acids. CDR1 and CDR2 (germline): LNHNV, YYDKDF (reference sequence). The V and J ends lost 6 bases and 5 bases, in that order; junction bases with no gene match: 9. CDR3 residues: CATRGQGPSRETQYF. CDR3 in DNA: TGTGCCACCAGGGGACAGGGGCCTAGCCGGGAGACCCAGTACTTC.

This clonotype was observed at least ten times. The genes are TRBV6-5 and TRBJ2-2, with 7 bases matching TRBD1. The trim removed 1 base at V and 4 bases at J, leaving 6 bases unmatched. Germline lookup yields CDR1 MNHEY and CDR2 SVGAGI. CDR3 length: 16 residues. The CDR3 bases are TGTGCCAGCAGTTACTTTCGGGACAGACCCACCGGGGAGCTGTTTTTT. It codes for CASSYFRDRPTGELFF.

The chain links TRBV12-3 or TRBV12-4 to TRBJ1-2, with D perhaps TRBD1 (5 bases). The CDR3 loop spans 11 amino acids. V lost 3 bases and J lost 7, with 6 bases in between. The CDR3 loop is CASSFRVGYTF. CDR3 DNA: TGTGCCAGCAGTTTCAGGGTTGGCTACACCTTC.